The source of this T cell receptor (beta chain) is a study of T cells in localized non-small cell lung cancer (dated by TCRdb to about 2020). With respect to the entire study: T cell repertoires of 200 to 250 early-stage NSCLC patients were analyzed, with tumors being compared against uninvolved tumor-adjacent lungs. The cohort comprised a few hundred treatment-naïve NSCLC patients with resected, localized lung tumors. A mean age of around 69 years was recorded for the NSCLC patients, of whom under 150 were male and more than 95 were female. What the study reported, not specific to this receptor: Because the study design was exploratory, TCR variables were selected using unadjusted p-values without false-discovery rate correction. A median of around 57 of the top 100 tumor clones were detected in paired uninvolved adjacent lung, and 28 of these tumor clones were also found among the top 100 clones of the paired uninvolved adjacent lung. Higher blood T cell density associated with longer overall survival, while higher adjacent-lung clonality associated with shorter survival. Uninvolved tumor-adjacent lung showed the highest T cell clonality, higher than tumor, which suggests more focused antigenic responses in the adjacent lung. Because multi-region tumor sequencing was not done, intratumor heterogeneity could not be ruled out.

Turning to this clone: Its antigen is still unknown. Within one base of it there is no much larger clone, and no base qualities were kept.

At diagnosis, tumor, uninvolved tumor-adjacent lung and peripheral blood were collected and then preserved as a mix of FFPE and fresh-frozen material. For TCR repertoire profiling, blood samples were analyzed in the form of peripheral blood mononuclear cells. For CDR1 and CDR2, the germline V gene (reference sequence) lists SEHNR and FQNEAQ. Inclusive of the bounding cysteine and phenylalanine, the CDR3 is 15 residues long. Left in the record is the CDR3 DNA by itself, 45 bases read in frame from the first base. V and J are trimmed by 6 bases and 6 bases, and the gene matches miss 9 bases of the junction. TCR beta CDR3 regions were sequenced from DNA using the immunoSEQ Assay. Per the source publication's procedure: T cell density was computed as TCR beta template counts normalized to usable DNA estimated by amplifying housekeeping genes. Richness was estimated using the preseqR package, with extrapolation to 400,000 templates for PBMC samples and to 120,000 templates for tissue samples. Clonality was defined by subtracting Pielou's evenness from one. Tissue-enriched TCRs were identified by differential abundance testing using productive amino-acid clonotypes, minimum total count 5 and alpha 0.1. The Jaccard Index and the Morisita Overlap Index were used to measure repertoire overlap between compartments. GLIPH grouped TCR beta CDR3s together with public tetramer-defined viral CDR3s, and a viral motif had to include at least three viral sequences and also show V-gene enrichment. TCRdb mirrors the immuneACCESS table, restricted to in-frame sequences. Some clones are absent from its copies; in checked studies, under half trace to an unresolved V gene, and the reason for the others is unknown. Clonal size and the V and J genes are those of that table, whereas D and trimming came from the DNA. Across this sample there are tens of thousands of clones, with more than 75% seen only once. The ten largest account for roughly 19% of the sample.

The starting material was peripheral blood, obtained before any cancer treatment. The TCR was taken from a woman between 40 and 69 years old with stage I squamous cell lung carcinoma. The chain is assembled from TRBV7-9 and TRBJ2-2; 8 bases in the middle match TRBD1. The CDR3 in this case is CASSSGTGGPGELFF. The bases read TGTGCCAGCAGTTCCGGGACAGGAGGGCCCGGGGAGCTGTTTTTT.